This T cell receptor (beta chain) was found in a study of blood T cell repertoires in COVID-19 (dated by TCRdb to about 2020). Regarding the complete study: The collaborator samples originated in the United States, Italy and Spain and spanned the acute and convalescent phases of COVID-19. HLA class I and class II types, where available, came from metadata supplied by the sample provider rather than from assay-based typing. The prospective study material was composed of cDNA or gDNA derived from T cells, B-cell-depleted T cells, or PBMCs. The repertoires were released in a freely available public database intended as a resource for research on the immune response to SARS-CoV-2. The dataset comprised deeply sampled blood TCRbeta repertoires from subjects exposed to, actively infected with, or recovered from COVID-19. The samples were drawn from the first 160 participants of the ongoing ImmuneRACE study and from about 1,200 subjects provided by 6 global collaborators. The sample metadata nearly always contained a de-identified subject ID, COVID-19 status, age in years and sex.

Whole blood was collected in K2EDTA tubes by collaborating institutions according to the institutions' own protocols. For TCRbeta analysis, collaborator samples were shipped as frozen whole blood, as isolated PBMCs, or as DNA extracted from either sample type. As to this clone: What antigen it recognizes has not been identified. Nothing much larger sits one base from this clone, and base qualities are not available.

TCRbeta CDR3 regions were amplified from genomic DNA using the immunoSEQ Assay, a bias-controlled multiplex PCR. In the paper's pipeline: The number of nucleated cells in each sample was estimated by amplification of reference gene primers within the assay. To quantify the absolute abundance of each unique TCRbeta CDR3 rearrangement, sequence reads were collapsed and filtered. For each sample, productive Simpson clonality was calculated by taking the square root of Simpson's diversity index across productive rearrangements. Held by TCRdb, this immuneACCESS table contains in-frame sequences only and omits some clones. Under half of the omission traces to an unresolved V gene where checked; the cause of the rest is unknown. V and J calls plus clone size are reproduced from that table; the DNA served to infer D and trimming. This sample holds about 110,000 clones; 81% were observed only once. Roughly 37% of the sample goes to the ten largest clones.

CDR1 and CDR2 are drawn from the germline V gene: SGHRS, YFSETQ. The CDR3 starts with the cysteine, ends with the phenylalanine, and has 15 residues. Only the CDR3 DNA stays, 45 bases, in frame from base 1. The germline V and J ends show losses of 3 bases and 3 bases respectively, and no gene match explains 6 bases of the junction. Study-wide conclusions, independent of this receptor: The quantity of clinical and demographic metadata differed by source and by participant and was supplied without curation.

The sequence links TRBV5-1 to TRBJ1-2, with 9 central nucleotides matching TRBD1. The clonotype originates from an elderly man with acute or convalescent COVID-19. The sample was peripheral blood. The CDR3 loop reads CASSSQGQGYYGYTF. The DNA sequence is given as TGCGCCAGCAGCTCCCAGGGACAGGGATACTATGGCTACACCTTC. With all but the CDR3 taken from the reference TRBV5-1 and TRBJ1-2 genes, the full variable domain is: KAGVTQTPRYLIKTRGQQVTLSCSPISGHRSVSWYQQTPGQGLQFLFEYFSETQRNKGNFPGRFSGRQFSNSRSEMNVSTLELGDSALYLCASSSQGQGYYGYTFGSGTRLTVV.